What follows are 27 T cell receptor beta chains derived from one specimen sequenced in a study of shared clonotypes between healthy human individuals. Libraries were prepared by immunoSEQ multiplex PCR; TCRdb keeps only in-frame clonotypes and omits some of them. The repertoire consists of roughly 770,000 clones, with just over 95% occurring once and the leading ten covering less than 0.25%. Terminally differentiated effector memory CD45RA+ cells were left out of the naive CD8 fraction, which was CD45RO-negative and positively selected for CCR7. Sample: naive CD8+ T cells sorted from blood. These receptors came from a man in his thirties or forties in good health.

This chain links TRBV7-6 with TRBJ2-7; TRBD1 matches at 7 bases. CDR1 and CDR2 (germline): SGHVS, FNYEAQ. The CDR3 sequence is 14 residues long. V lost 4 bases to trimming and J lost 2 bases; unmatched junction nucleotides: 5. The CDR3 DNA reads TGTGCCAGCAGCTCAGGGGACAGAGCCTACGAGCAGTACTTC. Translation gives CASSSGDRAYEQYF.

The chain couples TRBV11-2 to TRBJ2-7; D unclear. The V gene's germline CDR1 is SGHAT and CDR2 FQNNGV. The CDR3 has 17 amino acids. Trimming took off 6 bases at V and 2 bases at J, with 23 bases between the two ends. CDR3 sequence (DNA): TGTGCCAGCAGTTATTTGGGGTTAGGGCAAATTACCTACGAGCAGTACTTC. Its protein product is CASSYLGLGQITYEQYF.

This clone was seen once. This chain connects TRBV27 to TRBJ2-1, with TRBD2 identical over 12 bases. Germline CDR1 MNHEY, CDR2 SMNVEV (reference sequence). This CDR3 contains 16 residues. Trimming cost V 5 bases and J 7 bases; bases outside gene matches: 9. The CDR3 reads CASSPWTSGKVNEQFF. CDR3 coding DNA: TGTGCCAGCAGTCCTTGGACTAGCGGGAAAGTGAATGAGCAGTTCTTC.

The chain recombines TRBV19 with TRBJ2-2; D call uncertain. CDR1 and CDR2 (germline): LNHDA, SQIVND (reference sequence). The ends were cut back, 5 bases at V and 6 bases at J, with 4 bases in the middle. The CDR3 contains 11 residues. The CDR3 region has the DNA TGTGCCAGTAGTGGATCCGGGGAGCTGTTTTTT. Amino acids: CASSGSGELFF.

This chain joins TRBV7-6 and TRBJ1-2; D is unclear. Trimming removed 2 bases at V and 6 bases at J, with 10 bases between. Germline-derived CDR1 and CDR2 are SGHVS and FNYEAQ. This CDR3 is built from 13 residues. CDR3 DNA sequence: TGTGCCAGCAGCTTATCCCGGGCCCATGGCTACACCTTC. Translated, it gives CASSLSRAHGYTF.

The chain has TRBV11-2 and TRBJ2-1, with D possibly called TRBD1 or TRBD2 (6 bases each). The CDR3 contains 18 residues. V was trimmed by 9 bases and J by 0 bases, leaving 24 bases between them. The germline V gene encodes CDR1 SGHAT and CDR2 FQNNGV. CDR3 nucleotide sequence: TGTGCCAGTGAGGGGGGCGAGGTCCGGGTTACCTCCTACAATGAGCAGTTCTTC. Its protein is CASEGGEVRVTSYNEQFF.

The chain joins TRBV29-1 to TRBJ1-3; 10 nucleotides agree with TRBD1. Germline V CDR1 and CDR2: SQVTM, ANQGSEA. The V segment lost 0 bases and the J segment 4 bases; nucleotides outside the gene matches: 12. This CDR3 has 18 residues. CDR3 sequence: CSVEDLRSDRGLGNTIYF. Here the CDR3 DNA reads TGCAGCGTTGAAGATCTTAGGTCGGACAGGGGGTTGGGAAACACCATATATTTT.

The J gene is TRBJ2-7, the V gene TRBV4-3; 10 bases fit TRBD2. CDR1 and CDR2 from the germline V gene are LGHNA and YSLEER. There are 18 residues in the CDR3. V dropped 1 base and J dropped 1; count of bases not matched to a gene: 10. The CDR3 DNA follows: TGCGCCAGCAGCCAAGGGCTGGGGGTAGCGGGAGGATCCTACGAGCAGTACTTC. Translation: CASSQGLGVAGGSYEQYF.

V gene TRBV5-1 combines with J gene TRBJ2-7; 12 nucleotides align to TRBD2. The V gene end was trimmed by 4 bases and the J gene end by 5 bases; junction bases not matched to a gene: 7. The CDR3 is 15 residues long. Germline V gene lookup returns CDR1 SGHRS and CDR2 YFSETQ. The CDR3 nucleotides read TGCGCCAGCAGCCTAAGGACTAGCGGGATGAACGAGCAGTACTTC. Its translation is CASSLRTSGMNEQYF.

The chain has TRBV9 and TRBJ2-2; 12 bases agree with TRBD1. The CDR3 loop spans 17 amino acids. CDR1 is SGDLS, CDR2 YYNGEE, per germline. Trimming cost V 2 bases and J 3 bases; bases outside gene matches: 5. The CDR3: CASSVAGTGGDTGELFF. In nucleotides, the CDR3 is TGTGCCAGCAGCGTCGCCGGGACAGGGGGCGACACCGGGGAGCTGTTTTTT.

CDR3 nucleotide sequence: TGCGCCAGCCGGTACGGCGGAGACAATGAGCAGTTCTTC. This translates into CASRYGGDNEQFF. The chain couples TRBV5-1 to TRBJ2-1; D unclear. CDR1 and CDR2 from the germline V gene are SGHRS and YFSETQ. This CDR3 has 13 residues. Trimming removed 7 bases at V and 5 bases at J, with 13 bases between.

This clone was counted between two and nine times. This chain links TRBV11-2 with TRBJ2-7; TRBD2 aligns across 11 bases. With V trimmed by 5 bases and J by 4 bases, 10 bases remained unmatched. The CDR3 contains 16 residues. The germline V gene has CDR1 SGHAT and CDR2 FQNNGV. In DNA, the CDR3 is TGTGCCAGCAGCCCCCGACTAGCGGGGCCCCTATACGAGCAGTACTTC. This encodes CASSPRLAGPLYEQYF. Together with reference TRBV11-2 and TRBJ2-7, the CDR3 gives the full variable domain: EAGVAQSPRYKIIEKRQSVAFWCNPISGHATLYWYQQILGQGPKLLIQFQNNGVVDDSQLPKDRFSAERLKGVDSTLKIQPAKLEDSAVYLCASSPRLAGPLYEQYFGPGTRLTVT.

CDR3 bases: TGTGCCACCAGGACAGGATCCTACAATGAGCAGTTCTTC. Its protein product is CATRTGSYNEQFF. The chain couples TRBV7-9 to TRBJ2-1; 7 bases match TRBD1. Unmatched junction bases numbered 4, after V lost 10 bases and J lost 1 base. The CDR3 length is 13 residues. CDR1 and CDR2 from the germline V gene are SEHNR and FQNEAQ (reference sequence). Together with reference TRBV7-9 and TRBJ2-1, the CDR3 gives the full variable domain: DTGVSQNPRHKITKRGQNVTFRCDPISEHNRLYWYRQTLGQGPEFLTYFQNEAQLEKSRLLSDRFSAERPKGSFSTLEIQRTEQGDSAMYLCATRTGSYNEQFFGPGTRLTVL.

The genes are TRBV18 and TRBJ2-1, with D perhaps matching TRBD1 or TRBD2 (6 bases each). Trimming took off 8 bases at V and 0 bases at J, with 8 bases between the two ends. Germline V gene data show CDR1 as KGHSH and CDR2 as LQKENI. The CDR3 extends over 13 amino acids. The CDR3 DNA is TGTGCCAGCAGGGGGGTCTCCTACAATGAGCAGTTCTTC. Its protein is CASRGVSYNEQFF.

This chain links TRBV7-3 with TRBJ2-7; the D gene could be TRBD1 or TRBD2 (5 bases each). The J call could be wrong; TRBJ2-1 is a better fit for the DNA end. Germline V gene lookup returns CDR1 SGHTA and CDR2 FQGTGA. The CDR3 has 13 amino acids. The CDR3 region is CASSLSGGNEQFF. Here the CDR3 DNA reads TGTGCCAGCAGCTTATCTGGGGGAAATGAGCAGTTCTTC.

The genes are TRBV2 and TRBJ2-1; weak D call: TRBD2 (5 bases). The CDR3 loop spans 14 amino acids. Germline CDR1 is SNHLY and CDR2 is FYNNEI. Trimming left V 5 bases short and J 5 bases short, with 13 bases between. CDR3 sequence (DNA): TGTGCCAGCAGTTACGGTAGGGAGCACAATGAGCAGTTCTTC. This gives the protein CASSYGREHNEQFF. Together with reference TRBV2 and TRBJ2-1, the CDR3 gives the full variable domain: EPEVTQTPSHQVTQMGQEVILRCVPISNHLYFYWYRQILGQKVEFLVSFYNNEISEKSEIFDDQFSVERPDGSNFTLKIRSTKLEDSAMYFCASSYGREHNEQFFGPGTRLTVL.

J is TRBJ2-7 and V is TRBV6-5; D could derive from TRBD1 or TRBD2 (5 bases each). Germline V gene lookup returns CDR1 MNHEY and CDR2 SVGAGI. The V and J ends lost 5 bases and 3 bases respectively, with 14 bases between them. There are 14 residues in the CDR3. CDR3: CASSPTGPFYEQYF. Written as DNA, the CDR3 is TGTGCCAGCAGTCCAACGGGACCCTTCTACGAGCAGTACTTC.

This clone was seen a handful of times. The chain uses TRBV27 and TRBJ1-3; TRBD1 might be the D (5 bases). V shed 1 base and J shed 3 bases, with 10 bases lying between them. The CDR3 contains 15 residues. CDR1 MNHEY and CDR2 SMNVEV come from the germline V gene (reference sequence). The CDR3 bases are TGTGCCAGCAGTTTATTCGAGGGGAGTGGAAACACCATATATTTT. Protein product: CASSLFEGSGNTIYF.

The chain carries TRBV5-4 and TRBJ2-5; D possibly matches TRBD1 or TRBD2 (6 bases each). The CDR3 is made up of 16 amino acids. Trimming took 0 bases from V and 4 from J, leaving 16 bases between them. CDR1 and CDR2 from the germline V gene are SGHNT and YYREEE (reference sequence). The CDR3 protein is CASSLGREKGGETQYF. In DNA form, the CDR3 reads TGTGCCAGCAGCTTGGGACGGGAGAAGGGGGGAGAGACCCAGTACTTC.

Details on this clone: This CDR3 is also generated by other DNA sequences in the sample. The chain carries TRBV7-9 and TRBJ2-2; D remains ambiguous. CDR1 is SEHNR, CDR2 FQNEAQ, per germline (reference sequence). V dropped 3 bases and J dropped 5 bases, with 4 bases sitting between them. The CDR3 extends over 12 amino acids. The CDR3 DNA follows: TGTGCCAGCAGCTTCGGGACCGGGGAGCTGTTTTTT. Translated, it gives CASSFGTGELFF.

As concerns this clone: Other DNA sequences in this sample translate to the same CDR3. The chain combines TRBV14 with TRBJ2-7; 9 nucleotides line up with TRBD1. Germline lookup yields CDR1 SGHDN and CDR2 FVKESK. The trim removed 3 bases at V and 2 bases at J, leaving 2 bases unmatched. CDR3 length: 14 amino acids. CDR3 in DNA: TGTGCCAGCAGCCAGGGACAGGGCCCCTACGAGCAGTACTTC. This gives the protein CASSQGQGPYEQYF.

This chain joins TRBV19 and TRBJ2-1, with 16 bases aligning to TRBD2. The ends lost 6 bases at V and 5 bases at J; junction bases unmatched: 10. The CDR3 covers 18 residues. Looked up from germline, CDR1 is LNHDA and CDR2 is SQIVND (reference sequence). Here the CDR3 DNA reads TGTGCCAGTAGCCACATGGGACTAGCGGGAGGGCCAAACAATGAGCAGTTCTTC. Its translation: CASSHMGLAGGPNNEQFF.

The chain is built from TRBV9 and TRBJ2-1; a possible D gene is TRBD2 (6 bases). The CDR3 consists of 14 residues. V was trimmed by 2 bases and J by 0 bases, leaving 6 bases between them. Germline values: CDR1 SGDLS, CDR2 YYNGEE. The CDR3 DNA reads TGTGCCAGCAGCGTGACTAGCTCCTACAATGAGCAGTTCTTC. Translated, it gives CASSVTSSYNEQFF.

The rearrangement joins TRBV7-9 to TRBJ2-1; no clear D gene. Germline CDR1 SEHNR, CDR2 FQNEAQ (reference sequence). V was shortened by 5 bases and J by 7 bases, with 15 bases between the two germline ends. The CDR3 is made up of 14 amino acids. The CDR3 loop is CASSHHETRNEQFF. The CDR3 DNA reads as TGTGCCAGCAGCCACCACGAGACGCGAAATGAGCAGTTCTTC.

This clone came up once. The chain combines TRBV27 with TRBJ2-7; D is unresolved. The CDR3 extends over 13 amino acids. The germline gives CDR1 MNHEY, CDR2 SMNVEV (reference sequence). With 3 bases removed from V and 6 bases from J, the gap between germline ends came to 12 bases. CDR3 in DNA: TGTGCCAGCAGTTTTTCAGGTGGTGGCGAGCAGTACTTC. Amino acid sequence: CASSFSGGGEQYF.

The chain joins TRBV28 to TRBJ1-2; 7 nucleotides align to TRBD1. V gave up 6 bases and J gave up 4 bases; unmatched junction bases: 11. Looked up from germline, CDR1 is MDHEN and CDR2 is SYDVKM. This CDR3 comprises 15 residues. CDR3 sequence: CASRQILDRAYGYTF. The CDR3 coding sequence is TGTGCCAGCAGGCAGATCCTCGACAGGGCCTATGGCTACACCTTC.

The table lists this clone with a count of one. The J gene is TRBJ2-2, the V gene TRBV7-8; 11 nucleotides line up with TRBD1. The junction had 12 bases not matched to a gene; V was cut back by 4 bases and J by 5 bases. Germline V gene sequence: CDR1 SGHVS, CDR2 FQNEAQ. The CDR3 sequence is 18 residues long. CDR3 residues: CASSYHPGQGAQTGELFF. CDR3 DNA sequence: TGTGCCAGCAGCTACCATCCTGGACAGGGGGCGCAGACCGGGGAGCTGTTTTTT.